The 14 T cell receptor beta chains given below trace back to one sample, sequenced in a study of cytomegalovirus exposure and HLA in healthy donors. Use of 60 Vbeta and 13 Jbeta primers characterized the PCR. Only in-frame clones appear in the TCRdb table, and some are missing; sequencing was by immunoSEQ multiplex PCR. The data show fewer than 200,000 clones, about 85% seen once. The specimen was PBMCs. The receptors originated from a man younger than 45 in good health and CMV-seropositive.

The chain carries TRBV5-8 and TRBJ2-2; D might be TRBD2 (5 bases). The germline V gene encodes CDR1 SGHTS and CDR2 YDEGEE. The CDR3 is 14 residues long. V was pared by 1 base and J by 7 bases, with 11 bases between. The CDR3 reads CASSLLLARGELFF. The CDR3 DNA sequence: TGTGCCAGCAGCTTGTTGCTAGCTCGCGGGGAGCTGTTTTTT.

The CDR3 DNA sequence: TGTGCCAGCAGCGTAGTCGGGGGGCGGCGCCACTACAATGAGCAGTTCTTC. This translates into CASSVVGGRRHYNEQFF. The chain carries TRBV9 and TRBJ2-1; D perhaps matches TRBD2 (7 bases). This CDR3 spans 17 amino acids. The germline V and J ends were trimmed by 0 bases and 3 bases, with 16 bases remaining between them. Germline V gene lookup returns CDR1 SGDLS and CDR2 YYNGEE.

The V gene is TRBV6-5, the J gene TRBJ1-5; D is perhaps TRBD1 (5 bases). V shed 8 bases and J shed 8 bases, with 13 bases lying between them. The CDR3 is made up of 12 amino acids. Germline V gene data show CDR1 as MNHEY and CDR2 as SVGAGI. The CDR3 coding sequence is TGTGCCAGCGAGTCACAGGTGAAGCCCCAGCATTTT. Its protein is CASESQVKPQHF.

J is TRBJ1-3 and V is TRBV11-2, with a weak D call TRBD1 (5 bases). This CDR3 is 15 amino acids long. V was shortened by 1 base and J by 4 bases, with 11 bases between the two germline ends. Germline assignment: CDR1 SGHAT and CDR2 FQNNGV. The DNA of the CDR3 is TGTGCCAGCAGCTTAGGGGCAGGGCAAGGAAACACCATATATTTT. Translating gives CASSLGAGQGNTIYF.

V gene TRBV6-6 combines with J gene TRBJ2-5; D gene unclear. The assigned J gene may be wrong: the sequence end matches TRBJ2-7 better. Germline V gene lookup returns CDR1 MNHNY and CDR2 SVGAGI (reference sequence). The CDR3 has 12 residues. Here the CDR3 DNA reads TGTGCCAGCAGTTCGAACTCCTACGAGCAGTACTTC. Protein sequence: CASSSNSYEQYF.

The CDR3 sequence: CASSGQSSYNEQFF. The CDR3 nucleotides read TGCGCCAGCAGCGGCCAATCTTCCTACAATGAGCAGTTCTTC. The V gene is TRBV5-1, the J gene TRBJ2-1, with no clear D. The CDR3 totals 14 residues. CDR1 SGHRS and CDR2 YFSETQ come from the germline V gene. Trimming left V 4 bases short and J 1 base short, with 9 bases between.

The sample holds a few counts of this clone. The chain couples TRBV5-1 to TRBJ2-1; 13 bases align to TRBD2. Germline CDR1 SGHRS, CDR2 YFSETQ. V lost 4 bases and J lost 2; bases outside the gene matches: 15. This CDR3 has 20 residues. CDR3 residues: CASSPGLAGASRSPYNEQFF. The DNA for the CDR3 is TGCGCCAGCAGCCCCGGACTAGCGGGAGCTAGTAGGTCCCCCTACAATGAGCAGTTCTTC. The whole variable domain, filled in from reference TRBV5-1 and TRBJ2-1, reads KAGVTQTPRYLIKTRGQQVTLSCSPISGHRSVSWYQQTPGQGLQFLFEYFSETQRNKGNFPGRFSGRQFSNSRSEMNVSTLELGDSALYLCASSPGLAGASRSPYNEQFFGPGTRLTVL.

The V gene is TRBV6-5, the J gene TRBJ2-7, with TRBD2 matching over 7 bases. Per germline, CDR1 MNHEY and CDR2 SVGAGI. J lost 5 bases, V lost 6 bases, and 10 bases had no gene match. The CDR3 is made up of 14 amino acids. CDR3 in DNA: TGTGCCAGCAGGCCGTGGGGGGGACTTAACGAGCAGTACGTC. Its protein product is CASRPWGGLNEQYV.

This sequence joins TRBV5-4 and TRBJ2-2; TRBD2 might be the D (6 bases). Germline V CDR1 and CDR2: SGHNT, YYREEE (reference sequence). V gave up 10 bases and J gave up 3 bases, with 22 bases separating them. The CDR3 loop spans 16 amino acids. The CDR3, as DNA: TGTGCCTCCTACCCGGACGGGGGAGTCGACACCGGGGAGCTGTTTTTT. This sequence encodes CASYPDGGVDTGELFF.

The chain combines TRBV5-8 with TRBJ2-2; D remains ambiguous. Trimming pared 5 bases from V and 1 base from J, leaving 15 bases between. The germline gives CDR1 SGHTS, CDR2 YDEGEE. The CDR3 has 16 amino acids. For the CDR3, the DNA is TGTGCCAGCAGTCTGGCGGTCCGAATGAACACCGGGGAGCTGTTTTTT. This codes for CASSLAVRMNTGELFF.

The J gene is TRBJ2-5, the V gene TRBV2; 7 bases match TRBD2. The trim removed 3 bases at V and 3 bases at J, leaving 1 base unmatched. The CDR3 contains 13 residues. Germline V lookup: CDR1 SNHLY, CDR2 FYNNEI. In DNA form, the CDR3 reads TGTGCCAGCAGTGACGGGGGGAAAGAGACCCAGTACTTC. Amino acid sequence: CASSDGGKETQYF.

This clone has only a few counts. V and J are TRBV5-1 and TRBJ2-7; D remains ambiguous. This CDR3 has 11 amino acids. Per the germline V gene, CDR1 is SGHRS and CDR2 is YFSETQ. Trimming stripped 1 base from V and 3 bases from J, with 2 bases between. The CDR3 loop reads CASSLYYEQYF. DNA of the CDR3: TGCGCCAGCAGCTTGTACTACGAGCAGTACTTC.

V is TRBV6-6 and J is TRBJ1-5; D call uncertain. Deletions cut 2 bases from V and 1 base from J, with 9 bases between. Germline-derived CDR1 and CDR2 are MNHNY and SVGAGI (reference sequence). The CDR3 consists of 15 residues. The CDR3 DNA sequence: TGTGCCAGCAGTTACCCGACACCCAGCAATCAGCCCCAGCATTTT. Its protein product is CASSYPTPSNQPQHF.

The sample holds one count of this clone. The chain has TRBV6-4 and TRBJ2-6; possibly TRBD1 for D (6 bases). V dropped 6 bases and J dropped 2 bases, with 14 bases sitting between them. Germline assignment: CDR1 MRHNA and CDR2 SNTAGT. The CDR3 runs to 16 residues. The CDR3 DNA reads TGTGCCAGCAGCAGGACAGTAAGCGCTGGGGCCAACGTCCTGACTTTC. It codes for CASSRTVSAGANVLTF.